This TCR beta chain is from a study of OX40 agonist ivuxolimab in advanced cancers. Study-wide results and limits: Also present in some nonresponders was a low level of normalized T-cell clonal expansion. Relative to CD4+, CD8+ T cells held more expanded clones on average.

Notes on this clone: What it recognizes is unknown.

TCRdb's copy holds only in-frame clones and misses some; the assay was immunoSEQ multiplex PCR. The sample carries 65,000 to 70,000 clones, 90% recorded once. At cycle 4 day 1, cycle 7 day 1, and baseline, blood was sampled. After removal of 1 base from V and 5 bases from J, the junction contained 17 bases not matched to a gene. Germline CDR1 reads WNHNN; CDR2 reads SYGVQD (reference sequence). The CDR3 is 19 amino acids. The starting material was CD4+ or CD8+ T cells sorted from blood, obtained in a trial of the OX40 agonist ivuxolimab. The origin of this receptor is an adult with an advanced solid tumor such as melanoma, head and neck, liver or kidney cancer. V is TRBV10-1 and J is TRBJ2-1; 7 bases agree with TRBD2. The CDR3 DNA reads as TGCGCCAGCAGTGAGTGGCCCCCCTTGGGGGGAGGGAGGCACAATGAGCAGTTCTTC. It yields the protein CASSEWPPLGGGRHNEQFF.